Following are 8 T cell receptor beta chains from one sample sequenced in a study of blood T cell repertoires in COVID-19. Using immunoSEQ multiplex PCR, the repertoire was profiled, and TCRdb retains in-frame clones only, with some absent. The sample carries some 180,000 clones, around three quarters recorded once. Sequences were obtained from PBMCs or T cells enriched from blood (not recorded which). Receptor source: a woman in her sixties or seventies in a cohort exposed to, infected with or recovered from COVID-19 (not recorded which).

The chain carries TRBV28 and TRBJ1-2; D unclear. This CDR3 contains 13 residues. Germline V gene data show CDR1 as MDHEN and CDR2 as SYDVKM. The V end lost 3 bases, the J end lost 2 bases, and 7 bases lay between the germline ends. CDR3 region: CASSFGLNYGYTF. CDR3 nucleotides: TGTGCCAGCAGTTTCGGTTTAAACTATGGCTACACCTTC.

This clone was recorded a few times. The V call is TRBV2, the J call TRBJ2-1; 9 bases align to TRBD1. CDR1 is SNHLY, CDR2 FYNNEI, per germline. The CDR3 is 15 amino acids. V was pared by 3 bases and J by 3 bases, with 3 bases of the junction left unmatched. The DNA of the CDR3 is TGTGCCAGCAGTGAGACAGGGGGTTTCTACAATGAGCAGTTCTTC. Protein: CASSETGGFYNEQFF. The whole variable domain, filled in from reference TRBV2 and TRBJ2-1, reads EPEVTQTPSHQVTQMGQEVILRCVPISNHLYFYWYRQILGQKVEFLVSFYNNEISEKSEIFDDQFSVERPDGSNFTLKIRSTKLEDSAMYFCASSETGGFYNEQFFGPGTRLTVL.

The J gene is TRBJ2-5, the V gene TRBV27; TRBD2 agrees at 8 bases. There are 16 residues in the CDR3. V lost 5 bases to trimming and J lost 2 bases; unmatched junction nucleotides: 10. Per the germline V gene, CDR1 is MNHEY and CDR2 is SMNVEV (reference sequence). The CDR3 loop is CASSPLLTSAQETQYF. DNA of the CDR3: TGTGCCAGCAGTCCACTACTGACTAGCGCACAAGAGACCCAGTACTTC.

The chain combines TRBV7-2 with TRBJ2-2, with TRBD2 identical over 10 bases. Losses at the gene ends were 4 bases for V and 4 bases for J; bases not matched to a gene: 9. The germline CDR1 and CDR2 sequences are SGHTA and FQGNSA. The CDR3 extends over 17 amino acids. The DNA for the CDR3 is TGTGCCAGCAGCTCAAGAGGGACTAGCGCGCTCACCGGGGAGCTGTTTTTT. Encoded protein: CASSSRGTSALTGELFF. The whole variable domain, remainder taken from reference TRBV7-2 and TRBJ2-2, is GAGVSQSPSNKVTEKGKDVELRCDPISGHTALYWYRQSLGQGLEFLIYFQGNSAPDKSGLPSDRFSAERTGGSVSTLTIQRTQQEDSAVYLCASSSRGTSALTGELFFGEGSRLTVL.

The V gene is TRBV19, the J gene TRBJ1-1; 7 nucleotides agree with TRBD1. With V trimmed by 5 bases and J by 0 bases, 3 bases remained unmatched. The CDR3 covers 14 residues. From germline, CDR1 is LNHDA and CDR2 SQIVND (reference sequence). The CDR3 loop reads CASSRQGLNTEAFF. The CDR3 DNA is TGTGCCAGTAGTCGACAGGGCTTGAACACTGAAGCTTTCTTT.

This rearrangement joins TRBV19 to TRBJ2-7, with TRBD2 identical over 15 bases. CDR3 length equals 15 residues. With V trimmed by 8 bases and J by 4 bases, 6 bases remained unmatched. Germline V CDR1 and CDR2: LNHDA, SQIVND (reference sequence). CDR3 in DNA: TGTGCCAGTCAGGGACTAGCGGGAGGTGAATACGAGCAGTACTTC. It encodes CASQGLAGGEYEQYF.

As concerns this clone: One junction end disagrees with the germline gene, perhaps due to a read error. V gene TRBV6-1 combines with J gene TRBJ2-3; D remains unclear. The CDR3 sequence is 13 residues long. Germline-derived CDR1 and CDR2 are MNHNS and SASEGT. In nucleotides, the CDR3 is TGTGCCAGCAGAGAAGCCGTAACAGATACGCAGTATTTT. This codes for CASREAVTDTQYF.

Remarks on this clone: Germline and junction disagree at one end, which may indicate a read error. Within the sample, other DNA sequences also encode this same CDR3. The rearrangement joins TRBV7-3 to TRBJ2-2; 9 bases are a match to TRBD2. CDR1 and CDR2 (germline): SGHTA, FQGTGA. CDR3 length: 17 amino acids. Here the CDR3 reads CASSPRRGGINTGELFF. Here the CDR3 DNA reads TGCGCCAGCAGCCCGAGGCGGGGGGGAATAAACACCGGGGAGCTGTTTTTT.